This section outlines one TCR beta chain sequence together with its context. The target of this receptor is not known. Base qualities were left out, and no much larger clone turns up one base away. The CDR3 covers 12 residues, taking in both the cysteine and the phenylalanine. Only the CDR3 portion is preserved as DNA: 36 bases, with reading frame beginning at the first base. The germline V gene gives CDR1 as MDHEN and CDR2 as SYDVKM. V is pared back by 3 bases and J by 5 bases, with 8 bases lying between the germline termini. The receptor library was made with the immunoSEQ multiplex PCR assay. TCRdb took over this immuneACCESS table, retaining in-frame rearrangements with V and J assigned. Such tables are incomplete; in checked studies, under half of the missing clones stem from an unresolved V gene, and the remainder is unexplained. The sample table shows some 100,000 clones, and around nine tenths are seen once. The ten largest make up about 1.3% of the sample.

The source of the sample is a study of T cell changes during pregnancy in multiple sclerosis (dated by TCRdb to 2018 to 2020). Study-level background: The study examined how the T cell repertoire changed over the course of pregnancy in women with multiple sclerosis.

Recombination connected TRBV28 to TRBJ2-7; 5 matching bases give a weak D call of TRBD2. The sequence derives from a female donor with multiple sclerosis, enrolled in a pregnancy study. This specimen was peripheral blood, taken in the second trimester of pregnancy. The CDR3 reads as follows: CASSLSGDEQYF. Here is the DNA: TGTGCCAGCAGTTTGTCCGGGGACGAGCAGTACTTC.